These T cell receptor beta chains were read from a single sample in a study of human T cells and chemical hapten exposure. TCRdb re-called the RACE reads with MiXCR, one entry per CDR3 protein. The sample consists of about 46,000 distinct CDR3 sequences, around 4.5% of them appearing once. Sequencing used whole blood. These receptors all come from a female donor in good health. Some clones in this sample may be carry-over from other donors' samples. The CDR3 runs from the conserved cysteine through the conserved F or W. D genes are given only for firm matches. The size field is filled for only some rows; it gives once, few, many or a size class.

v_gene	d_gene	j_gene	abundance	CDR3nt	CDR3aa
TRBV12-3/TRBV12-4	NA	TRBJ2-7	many	TGTGCCAGCAGCATGGGAGGTCCCTACGAGCAGTACTTC	CASSMGGPYEQYF
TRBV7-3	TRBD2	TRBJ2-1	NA	TGTGCCAGCAGCCCCGACGGCGGGGGCTACAATGAGCAGTTCTTC	CASSPDGGGYNEQFF
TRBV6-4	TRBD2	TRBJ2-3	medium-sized	TGTGCCAGCGGCTCTAGCGGGGGGCCAGTAGATACGCAGTATTTT	CASGSSGGPVDTQYF
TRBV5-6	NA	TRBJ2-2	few	TGTGCCAGCCAGAGGACCTCCGCCGGGGAGCTGTTTTTT	CASQRTSAGELFF
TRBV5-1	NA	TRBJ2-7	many	TGCGCCAGCAGCTTAGGCCAAAGGTCCGGGGTAGGATCTTACGAGCAGTACTTC	CASSLGQRSGVGSYEQYF
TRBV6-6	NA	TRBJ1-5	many	TGTGCCAGCAGTTACAATCCGGAGGCATATAGCAATCAGCCCCAGCATTTT	CASSYNPEAYSNQPQHF
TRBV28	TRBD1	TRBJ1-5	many	TGTGCCAGCAGTGTGACAGGGTCTAACTATCAGCCCCAGCATTTT	CASSVTGSNYQPQHF
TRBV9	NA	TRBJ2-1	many	TGTGCCAGCAGCGTAGATGGTGTGCAGTTCTTC	CASSVDGVQFF
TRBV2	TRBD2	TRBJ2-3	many	TGTGCCAACGGACTAGCGGGGCGCACAGATACGCAGTATTTT	CANGLAGRTDTQYF
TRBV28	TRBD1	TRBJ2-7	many	TGTGCCAGCAGGCTGGAACCAGGGGGCGAGCAGTACTTC	CASRLEPGGEQYF
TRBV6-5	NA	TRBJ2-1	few	TGTGCCAGCAGTTACTCGAGTATACCGGGGACATTAGGGACCCTGCAGTTCTTC	CASSYSSIPGTLGTLQFF
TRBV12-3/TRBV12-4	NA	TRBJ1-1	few	TGTGCCAGCAGTTTAGAGACAGATAGTAGTGAAGCTTTCTTT	CASSLETDSSEAFF
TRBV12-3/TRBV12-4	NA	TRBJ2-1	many	TGTGCCAGCAGTTTTTTTTTCCATGAGCAGTTCTTC	CASSFFFHEQFF
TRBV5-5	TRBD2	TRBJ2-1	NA	TGTGCCAGCAGCAACCTAGCGGGGGGATACAATGAGCAGTTCTTC	CASSNLAGGYNEQFF
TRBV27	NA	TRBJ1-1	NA	TGTGCCAGCAGTTTTTACTACAGCACTGAAGCTTTCTTT	CASSFYYSTEAFF
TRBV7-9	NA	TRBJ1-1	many	TGTGCCAGCCACTTTTTAAGTTTTCTGTGGGGCCGGAACACTGAAGCTTTCTTT	CASHFLSFLWGRNTEAFF
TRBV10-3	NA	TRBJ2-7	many	TGTGCCATCAGGCAGGGAAGGGACTACGAGCAGTACTTC	CAIRQGRDYEQYF
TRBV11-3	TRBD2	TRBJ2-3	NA	TGTGCCAGCAGCTACGGGACTAGCCGAACAGATACGCAGTATTTT	CASSYGTSRTDTQYF
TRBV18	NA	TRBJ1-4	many	TGTGCCAGCTTCCCGAACCCGGGGACTCAAGCGGGACTGTTTTTT	CASFPNPGTQAGLFF
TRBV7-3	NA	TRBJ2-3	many	TGTGCCAGCAGCTCCGCGGCAGCGAACACAGATACGCAGTATTTT	CASSSAAANTDTQYF
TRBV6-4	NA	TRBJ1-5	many	TGTGCCAGCAGTGAAGAGGGGGGGAGCAATCAGCCCCAGCATTTT	CASSEEGGSNQPQHF
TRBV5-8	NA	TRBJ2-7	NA	TGTGCCAGCAGCTTTATCGAAACAGGGCGCTACGAGCAGTACTTC	CASSFIETGRYEQYF
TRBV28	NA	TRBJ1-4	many	TGTGCCAGCAGGATCGGCGGGGGATGGGTTAGAGAAAAACTGTTTTTT	CASRIGGGWVREKLFF
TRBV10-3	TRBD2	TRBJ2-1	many	TGTGCCATCAGTGAGAAGCGGGGGGGGGGTCAGGAGCAGTTCTTC	CAISEKRGGGQEQFF
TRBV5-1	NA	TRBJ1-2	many	TGCGCCAGCAGCCGAAATATCGAAAGCCGCTATGGCTACACCTTC	CASSRNIESRYGYTF
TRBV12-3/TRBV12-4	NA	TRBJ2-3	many	TGTGCCAGCCATCCCTGGGGGGGCGAAAGCACAGATACGCAGTATTTT	CASHPWGGESTDTQYF